This T cell receptor (beta chain) is drawn from a study of T cell responses to AZD1222 COVID-19 vaccine. Study-level points and caveats: Nearly half of unique spike-specific TCRs reportedly avoided B.1.351 and B.1.1.7 mutated regions.

Data came from immunoSEQ multiplex PCR; TCRdb stores just in-frame clones and leaves some out. The table lists 80,000 to 100,000 clones, 90% to 95% of them singletons, with roughly 13% in the top ten. This CDR3 comprises 13 residues. Germline V gene data show CDR1 as SGHRS and CDR2 as YFSETQ. The V segment lost 6 bases and the J segment 4 bases; nucleotides outside the gene matches: 5. Remarks on this clone: What it binds is unknown.

The rearrangement uses TRBV5-1 and TRBJ1-2, with 8 bases that match TRBD1. The specimen was peripheral blood, collected on day 0 of AZD1222 vaccination. The clonotype comes from an adult in good health. CDR3: CASTQGAPYGYTF. The CDR3 DNA reads TGCGCCAGCACCCAGGGGGCGCCCTATGGCTACACCTTC.